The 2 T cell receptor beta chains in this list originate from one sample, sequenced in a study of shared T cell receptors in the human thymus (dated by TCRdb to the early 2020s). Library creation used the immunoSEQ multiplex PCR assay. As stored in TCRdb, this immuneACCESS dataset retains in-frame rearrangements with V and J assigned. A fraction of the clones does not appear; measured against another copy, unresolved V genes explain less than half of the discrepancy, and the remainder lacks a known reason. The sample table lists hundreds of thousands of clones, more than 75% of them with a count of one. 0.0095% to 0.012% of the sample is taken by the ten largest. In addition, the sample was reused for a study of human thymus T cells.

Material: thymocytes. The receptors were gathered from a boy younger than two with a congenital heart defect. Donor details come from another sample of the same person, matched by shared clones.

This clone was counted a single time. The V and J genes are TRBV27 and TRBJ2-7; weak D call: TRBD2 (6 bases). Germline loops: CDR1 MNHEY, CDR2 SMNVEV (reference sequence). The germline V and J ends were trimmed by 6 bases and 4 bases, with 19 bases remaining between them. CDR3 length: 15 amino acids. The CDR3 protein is CASSLARGGVYEQYF. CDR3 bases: TGTGCCAGCAGCCTCGCACGCGGAGGGGTTTACGAGCAGTACTTC.

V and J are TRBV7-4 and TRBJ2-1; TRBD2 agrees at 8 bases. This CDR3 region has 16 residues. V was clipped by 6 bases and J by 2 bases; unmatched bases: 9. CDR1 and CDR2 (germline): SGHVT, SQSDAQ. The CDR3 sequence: CASRSASGRAYNEQFF. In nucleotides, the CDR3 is TGTGCCAGCAGATCAGCTAGCGGGCGGGCCTACAATGAGCAGTTCTTC.